Presented here are 2 T cell receptor beta chains from one specimen sequenced in a study of T-cell memory formation after mild COVID-19. From the 5' RACE reads, TCRdb called clonotypes with MiXCR, one entry per CDR3 protein. The table includes hundreds of thousands of distinct CDR3 sequences, roughly 22% detected once. Sequencing was carried out using PBMCs or a T cell subset sorted from them (not recorded which). The origin of the receptors is an adult woman who had mild COVID-19 (a few samples of this study predate the infection). Cell type and time point are not known.

This rearrangement joins TRBV29-1 to TRBJ1-1, with D uncertain. Trimming removed 1 base from V and 0 bases from J, with 12 bases in between. This CDR3 contains 15 residues. The V gene's germline CDR1 is SQVTM and CDR2 ANQGSEA. DNA of the CDR3: TGCAGCGTTGAAGGGGCAGGCAGCTTGAACACTGAAGCTTTCTTT. Translated, it gives CSVEGAGSLNTEAFF.

This clonotype was observed a few times. The chain employs TRBV4-1 and TRBJ2-5; D gene ambiguous. Germline lookup yields CDR1 MGHRA and CDR2 YSYEKL. The CDR3 totals 14 residues. V was trimmed by 1 base and J by 0 bases, leaving 6 bases between them. As DNA, the CDR3 is TGCGCCAGCAGCCAAGGGTCGTACCAAGAGACCCAGTACTTC. It encodes CASSQGSYQETQYF.